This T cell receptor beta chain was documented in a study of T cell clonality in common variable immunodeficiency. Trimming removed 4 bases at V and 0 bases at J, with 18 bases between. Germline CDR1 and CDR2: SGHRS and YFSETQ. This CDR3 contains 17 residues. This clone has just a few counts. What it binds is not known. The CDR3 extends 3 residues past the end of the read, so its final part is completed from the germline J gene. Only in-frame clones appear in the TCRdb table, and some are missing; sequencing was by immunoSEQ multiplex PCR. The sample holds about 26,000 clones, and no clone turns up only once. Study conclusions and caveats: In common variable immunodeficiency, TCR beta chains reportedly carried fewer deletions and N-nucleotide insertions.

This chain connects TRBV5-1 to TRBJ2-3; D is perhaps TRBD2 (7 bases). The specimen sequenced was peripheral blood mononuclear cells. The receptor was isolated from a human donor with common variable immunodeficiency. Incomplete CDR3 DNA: TGCGCCAGCAGCCCTTGGGGGGGGGCCTCTAGCACAGATACG. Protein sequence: CASSPWGGASSTDT. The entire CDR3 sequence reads CASSPWGGASSTDTQYF.